This T cell receptor (beta chain) was observed in a study of PD-L1 blockade in urothelial cancer. The time point here: peripheral blood 6 weeks after treatment start. This CDR3 region has 17 residues. V shed 4 bases and J 0 bases; nucleotides not matched to a gene: 8. Germline CDR1 reads SGHAT; CDR2 reads FQNNGV. Assay: immunoSEQ multiplex PCR; the TCRdb copy retains only in-frame clones and omits some. This repertoire shows around 100,000 clones, approximately 90% found once; its top ten account for under 5%. The sequence derives from a man aged 60-69 years with urothelial cancer. The source material was PBMCs, sampled around atezolizumab (anti-PD-L1) treatment. The V gene is TRBV11-2, the J gene TRBJ2-1; 8 bases agree with TRBD2. Written as DNA, the CDR3 is TGTGCCAGCAGCTCGATCAGCGGGAGTCACTCCTACAATGAGCAGTTCTTC. Protein: CASSSISGSHSYNEQFF.